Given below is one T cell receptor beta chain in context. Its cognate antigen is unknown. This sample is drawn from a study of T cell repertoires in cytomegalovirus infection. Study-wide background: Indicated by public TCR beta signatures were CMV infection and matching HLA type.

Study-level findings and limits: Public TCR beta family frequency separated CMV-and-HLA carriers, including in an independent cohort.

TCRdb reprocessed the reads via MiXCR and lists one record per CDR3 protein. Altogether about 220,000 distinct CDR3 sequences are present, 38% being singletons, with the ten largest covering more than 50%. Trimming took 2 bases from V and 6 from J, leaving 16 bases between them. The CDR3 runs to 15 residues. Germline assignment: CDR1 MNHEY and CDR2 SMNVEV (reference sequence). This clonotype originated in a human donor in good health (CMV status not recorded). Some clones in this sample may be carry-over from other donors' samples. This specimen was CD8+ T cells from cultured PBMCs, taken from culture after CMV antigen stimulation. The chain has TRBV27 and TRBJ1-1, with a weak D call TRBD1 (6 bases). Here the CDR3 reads CASSLRKGVRAEAFF. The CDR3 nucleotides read TGTGCCAGCAGTTTACGTAAGGGGGTGCGGGCTGAAGCTTTCTTT.